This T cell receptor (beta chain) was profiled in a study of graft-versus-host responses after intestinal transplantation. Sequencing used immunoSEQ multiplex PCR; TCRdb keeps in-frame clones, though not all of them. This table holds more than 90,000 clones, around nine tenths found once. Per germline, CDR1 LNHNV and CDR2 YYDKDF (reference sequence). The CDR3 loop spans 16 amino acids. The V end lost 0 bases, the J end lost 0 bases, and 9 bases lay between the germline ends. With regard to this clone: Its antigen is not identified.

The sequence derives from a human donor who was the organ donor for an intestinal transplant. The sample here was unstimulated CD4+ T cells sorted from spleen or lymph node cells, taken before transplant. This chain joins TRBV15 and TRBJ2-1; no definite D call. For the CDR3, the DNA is TGTGCCACCAGCAGAGATACCGCCAGCTCCTACAATGAGCAGTTCTTC. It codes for CATSRDTASSYNEQFF.